This entry concerns a single TCR beta chain. The data were obtained in a study of shared clonotypes between healthy human individuals. The method was immunoSEQ multiplex PCR; TCRdb's version includes in-frame clones alone and lacks a portion of them. The table has about 2.4 million clones, roughly nine tenths seen once. Germline CDR1 SGHDT, CDR2 YYEEEE. The V gene lost 0 bases and the J gene lost 9 bases, with 13 bases spanning the gap. This CDR3 comprises 15 residues. The sample comprised naive CD4+ T cells sorted from blood. Subset: CD45RA+ positively selected. This receptor was identified in a man aged 18 to 30 in good health. This chain joins TRBV5-6 and TRBJ1-6, with a possible D match to TRBD1 (5 bases). The DNA of the CDR3 is TGTGCCAGCAGCTTGGTGGATTCTAGGGGTTCACCCCTCCACTTT. Translating it yields CASSLVDSRGSPLHF.